The clone carrying this T cell receptor (beta chain) was seen repeatedly, ten times or more. This specimen belongs to a study of neurological immune-mediated disorders. The cDNA was generated by 5'RACE with 10-nucleotide random UMIs. Each CDR3 protein gets one entry after TCRdb re-called the 5' RACE reads with MiXCR. The sample shows nearly 60,000 distinct CDR3 sequences, 3% to 4% of them seen only once. The germline V and J ends were trimmed by 0 bases and 5 bases, with 10 bases remaining between them. Germline values: CDR1 PRHDT, CDR2 FYEKMQ (reference sequence). The CDR3 is 14 residues long. The TCR originated in a woman aged 55-75 years with multiple sclerosis. Sequencing was done on a sample of PBMCs. V usage is TRBV13 and J usage is TRBJ1-2; D call uncertain. This CDR3 is CASSLGGSGYGYTF. CDR3 sequence (DNA): TGTGCCAGCAGCTTAGGAGGGAGTGGTTATGGCTACACCTTC.